What follows are 20 T cell receptor beta chains derived from one specimen sequenced in a study of T cell responses to AZD1222 COVID-19 vaccine. The protocol was immunoSEQ multiplex PCR, while the TCRdb copy is restricted to in-frame clones and leaves out a portion. The sample lists around 130,000 clones, about 93% seen once, with around 7% in the top ten. Sequencing was performed on peripheral blood, taken on day 0 of AZD1222 vaccination. These receptors all come from an adult in good health.

The genes are TRBV5-1 and TRBJ2-7; 7 bases are a match to TRBD1. CDR1 is SGHRS and CDR2 is YFSETQ in the germline V gene. V trimming: 4 bases; J trimming: 0 bases; junction bases outside the gene matches: 4. The length of the CDR3 is 14 residues. The CDR3 reads CASSQQGYSYEQYF. In DNA, the CDR3 is TGCGCCAGCAGCCAACAGGGGTACTCCTACGAGCAGTACTTC.

The chain combines TRBV18 with TRBJ1-1; 10 nucleotides align to TRBD1. J gave up 4 bases and V 4 bases, and 9 bases lay outside the gene matches. The CDR3 covers 16 residues. Germline V lookup: CDR1 KGHSH, CDR2 LQKENI. The CDR3 DNA sequence: TGTGCCAGCTCACTCGACAGGGGGCGAGTGGGCACTGAAGCTTTCTTT. Residues: CASSLDRGRVGTEAFF. Using reference TRBV18 and TRBJ1-1 for the parts outside the CDR3, the full variable domain is NAGVMQNPRHLVRRRGQEARLRCSPMKGHSHVYWYRQLPEEGLKFMVYLQKENIIDESGMPKERFSAEFPKEGPSILRIQQVVRGDSAAYFCASSLDRGRVGTEAFFGQGTRLTVV.

The V and J genes are TRBV9 and TRBJ2-3; 7 positions agree with TRBD2. This CDR3 comprises 17 residues. Germline CDR1 reads SGDLS; CDR2 reads YYNGEE. Trimming cost V 0 bases and J 4 bases; bases outside gene matches: 11. CDR3 sequence: CASSVGGGTTTADTQYF. The CDR3 DNA follows: TGTGCCAGCAGCGTAGGAGGAGGGACTACCACGGCAGATACGCAGTATTTT.

The V gene is TRBV27, the J gene TRBJ2-3; TRBD2 might be the D (5 bases). CDR3 length: 17 amino acids. Germline V lookup: CDR1 MNHEY, CDR2 SMNVEV (reference sequence). V lost 5 bases and J 5 bases, leaving 23 bases between the germline ends. The CDR3 sequence: CASSANGLGQDRDTQYF. The DNA for the CDR3 is TGTGCCAGCAGTGCAAACGGACTTGGTCAGGATCGAGATACGCAGTATTTT.

The chain joins TRBV5-4 to TRBJ2-3; 7 bases line up with TRBD2. Looked up from germline, CDR1 is SGHNT and CDR2 is YYREEE (reference sequence). Losses at the gene ends were 4 bases for V and 5 bases for J; bases not matched to a gene: 16. This CDR3 has 17 amino acids. The chain's CDR3 is CASSNPLGGSRKDTQYF. In DNA, the CDR3 is TGTGCCAGCAGCAACCCCCTAGGCGGGAGTAGGAAAGATACGCAGTATTTT.

This clone was observed a single time. The chain recombines TRBV30 with TRBJ1-2; D is possibly TRBD1 (5 bases). Per the germline V gene, CDR1 is GTSNPN and CDR2 is SVGIG (reference sequence). This CDR3 has 16 residues. V was pared by 4 bases and J by 0 bases, with 18 bases between. This chain's CDR3 is CAWTKGGAPANYGYTF. In DNA form, the CDR3 reads TGTGCCTGGACCAAGGGAGGGGCCCCAGCTAACTATGGCTACACCTTC.

This chain uses TRBV5-1 with TRBJ1-1, with TRBD1 as a possible D gene (5 bases). V was pared by 4 bases and J by 4 bases, with 14 bases between. The CDR3 is 14 amino acids. Germline assignment: CDR1 SGHRS and CDR2 YFSETQ. The CDR3 sequence is CASSRLGGPTEAFF. CDR3 DNA sequence: TGCGCCAGCAGCCGGTTGGGGGGACCCACTGAAGCTTTCTTT.

The chain recombines TRBV6-5 with TRBJ1-1; D ambiguous. This CDR3 spans 13 amino acids. The ends were cut back, 8 bases at V and 11 bases at J, with 21 bases in the middle. CDR1 and CDR2 (germline): MNHEY, SVGAGI. The CDR3 protein is CASHAPVGLGAFF. The CDR3 coding sequence is TGTGCCAGCCACGCCCCTGTAGGGTTAGGGGCTTTCTTT.

V gene TRBV5-1 combines with J gene TRBJ2-3; perhaps TRBD2 as D (5 bases). The CDR3 runs to 16 residues. V was trimmed by 3 bases and J by 0 bases, leaving 14 bases between them. The germline V gene has CDR1 SGHRS and CDR2 YFSETQ. Here the CDR3 reads CASSSRTQLSTDTQYF. The CDR3 nucleotides read TGCGCCAGCAGCTCACGGACTCAACTTAGCACAGATACGCAGTATTTT. The entire variable domain, with the rest obtained from reference TRBV5-1 and TRBJ2-3, is as follows: KAGVTQTPRYLIKTRGQQVTLSCSPISGHRSVSWYQQTPGQGLQFLFEYFSETQRNKGNFPGRFSGRQFSNSRSEMNVSTLELGDSALYLCASSSRTQLSTDTQYFGPGTRLTVL.

The rearrangement joins TRBV30 to TRBJ2-7; 15 bases map to TRBD2. The CDR3 contains 14 residues. The germline V gene encodes CDR1 GTSNPN and CDR2 SVGIG (reference sequence). The ends lost 3 bases at V and 3 bases at J; junction bases unmatched: 0. CDR3 residues: CAWRGLAGGYEQYF. The CDR3 bases are TGTGCCTGGAGGGGACTAGCGGGAGGCTACGAGCAGTACTTC.

The chain joins TRBV30 to TRBJ2-1, with TRBD2 identical over 7 bases. The V gene's germline CDR1 is GTSNPN and CDR2 SVGIG (reference sequence). With V trimmed by 0 bases and J by 8 bases, 7 bases remained unmatched. This CDR3 region has 14 residues. CDR3 amino acids: CAWSVAGGSHEQFF. CDR3 nucleotides: TGTGCCTGGAGTGTTGCGGGCGGGAGCCATGAGCAGTTCTTC.

The chain couples TRBV19 to TRBJ2-5, with a weak D call TRBD2 (6 bases). The germline V gene encodes CDR1 LNHDA and CDR2 SQIVND (reference sequence). The germline V and J ends were trimmed by 1 base and 3 bases, with 6 bases remaining between them. This CDR3 is 13 amino acids long. CDR3 sequence (DNA): TGTGCCAGTAGTATAGGGGGGGAAGAGACCCAGTACTTC. It encodes CASSIGGEETQYF.

The rearrangement joins TRBV4-3 to TRBJ1-2, with D possibly being TRBD1 (5 bases). There are 19 residues in the CDR3. V lost 1 base, J lost 3 bases, and 24 bases lay in between. Germline CDR1 reads LGHNA; CDR2 reads YSLEER. CDR3 sequence reads: CASSQGPRETPQADYGYTF. The CDR3 DNA is TGCGCCAGCAGCCAAGGTCCCAGGGAAACCCCCCAAGCGGACTATGGCTACACCTTC.

This chain uses TRBV9 with TRBJ2-3; D not certain. This CDR3 spans 14 amino acids. Trimming removed 6 bases at V and 0 bases at J, with 11 bases between. Germline loops: CDR1 SGDLS, CDR2 YYNGEE. DNA for the CDR3: TGTGCCAGCACCCGCGGCCTGAGCACAGATACGCAGTATTTT. Its protein product is CASTRGLSTDTQYF.

The V call is TRBV11-2, the J call TRBJ2-1, with D tentatively TRBD2 (5 bases). The germline CDR1 and CDR2 sequences are SGHAT and FQNNGV. Deletions cut 1 base from V and 4 bases from J, with 17 bases between. There are 17 residues in the CDR3. The CDR3 bases are TGTGCCAGCAGCTTAGGAGGCTATACTAGTATTTACAATGAGCAGTTCTTC. This gives the protein CASSLGGYTSIYNEQFF.

V and J are TRBV28 and TRBJ1-1; no firm D call. Between the trimmed V and J ends, which lost 2 bases and 7 bases, there was a span of 14 bases. Germline-derived CDR1 and CDR2 are MDHEN and SYDVKM. The CDR3 consists of 14 residues. This chain's CDR3 is CASSLRVGSDEAFF. The CDR3, as DNA: TGTGCCAGCAGTTTACGGGTAGGGTCGGATGAAGCTTTCTTT.

The rearrangement uses TRBV21-1 and TRBJ2-2. TRBV21-1 is classified as a pseudogene. This CDR3 spans 10 amino acids. CDR3 residues: CASSPGELFF. CDR3 DNA: TGTGCCAGCAGCCCCGGGGAGCTGTTTTTT.

Turning to this clone: At one boundary the junction diverges from the germline segment, which might be a read error. J is TRBJ1-2 and V is TRBV18; tentative D call: TRBD1 (5 bases). The CDR3 has 14 residues. Looked up from germline, CDR1 is KGHSH and CDR2 is LQKENI. The CDR3 nucleotides read TGTGCCAGCTCATCACCATTCAGGGTCTATGGCTACACCTTC. The encoded protein is CASSSPFRVYGYTF.

The rearrangement links TRBV11-2 to TRBJ2-7; the D is unclear. Trimming pared 5 bases from V and 2 bases from J, leaving 10 bases between. CDR1 and CDR2 (germline): SGHAT, FQNNGV. The CDR3 contains 13 residues. The CDR3 sequence is CASSRARTYEQYF. The CDR3 DNA is TGTGCCAGCAGCCGAGCGCGAACCTACGAGCAGTACTTC.

The chain recombines TRBV11-2 with TRBJ1-2; 7 nucleotides line up with TRBD1. Trimming took 4 bases from V and 5 from J; bases not matched to a gene: 10. The CDR3 covers 15 residues. Germline lookup yields CDR1 SGHAT and CDR2 FQNNGV. CDR3 in DNA: TGTGCCAGCAGCTCCACGCGGACAGGTTTATATGGCTACACCTTC. It encodes CASSSTRTGLYGYTF. Complete variable domain (other parts from reference TRBV11-2 and TRBJ1-2): EAGVAQSPRYKIIEKRQSVAFWCNPISGHATLYWYQQILGQGPKLLIQFQNNGVVDDSQLPKDRFSAERLKGVDSTLKIQPAKLEDSAVYLCASSSTRTGLYGYTFGSGTRLTVV.